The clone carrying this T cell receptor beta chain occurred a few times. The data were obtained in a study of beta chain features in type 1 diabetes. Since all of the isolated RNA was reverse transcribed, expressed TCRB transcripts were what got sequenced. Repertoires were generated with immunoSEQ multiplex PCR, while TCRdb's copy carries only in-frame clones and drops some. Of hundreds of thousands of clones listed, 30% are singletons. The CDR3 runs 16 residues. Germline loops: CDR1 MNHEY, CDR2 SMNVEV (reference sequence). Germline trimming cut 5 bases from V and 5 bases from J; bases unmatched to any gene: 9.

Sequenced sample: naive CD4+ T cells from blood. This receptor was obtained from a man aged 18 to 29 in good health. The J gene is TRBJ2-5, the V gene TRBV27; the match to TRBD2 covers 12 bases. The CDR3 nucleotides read TGTGCCAGCAGTCGGTCTAGCGGGAGGGCCCGGGAGACCCAGTACTTC. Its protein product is CASSRSSGRARETQYF.